This T cell receptor beta chain originates from a study of shared T cell receptors in the human thymus. V was pared by 4 bases and J by 6 bases, with 7 bases of the junction left unmatched. The CDR3 extends over 14 amino acids. In germline, CDR1 is ENHRY, CDR2 SYGVKD. The table came from immunoSEQ multiplex PCR; TCRdb's copy has only in-frame clones and leaves some out. The table records about 730,000 clones, approximately 83% of them present only once. These data also featured in a second study, about human thymus T cells. That source adds: The people who donated were healthy Finnish babies having corrective surgery for congenital heart defects. Corrective heart surgery yielded the resections from which the thymus tissue came. Usage of V and J genes appeared biased in thymic and blood repertoires. Thymic repertoires of unrelated individuals were reported in related research to overlap highly.

Sample: thymocytes. The sequence was obtained from a girl younger than two with a congenital heart defect. The V call is TRBV10-3, the J call TRBJ2-3, with TRBD1 matching over 7 bases. The CDR3 DNA sequence: TGTGCCATCAGTGTCGACAGGGCTGCCGATACGCAGTATTTT. This encodes CAISVDRAADTQYF.